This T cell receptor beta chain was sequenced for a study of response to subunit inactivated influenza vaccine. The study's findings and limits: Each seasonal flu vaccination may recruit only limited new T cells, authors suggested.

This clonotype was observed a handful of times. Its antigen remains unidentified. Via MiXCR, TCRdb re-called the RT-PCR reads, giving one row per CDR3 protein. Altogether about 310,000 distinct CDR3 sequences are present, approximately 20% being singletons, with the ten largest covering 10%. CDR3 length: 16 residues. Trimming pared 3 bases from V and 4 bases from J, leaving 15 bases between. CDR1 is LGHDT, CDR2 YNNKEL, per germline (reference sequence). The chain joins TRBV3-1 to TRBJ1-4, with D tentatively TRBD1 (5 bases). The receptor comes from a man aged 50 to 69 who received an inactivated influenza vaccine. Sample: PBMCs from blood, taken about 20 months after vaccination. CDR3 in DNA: TGTGCCAGCAGCCAGCCCCAGGGCACCATTAATGAAAAACTGTTTTTT. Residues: CASSQPQGTINEKLFF.